This T cell receptor beta chain was captured by sequencing in a study of T-cell reconstitution after alpha-beta-depleted transplantation in children. This sample's TCRbeta library carried unique molecular identifier barcodes. From the PCR reads, TCRdb called clonotypes with MiXCR, one entry per CDR3 protein. This table has fewer than 750,000 distinct CDR3 sequences, under 30% appearing once. This CDR3 has 15 amino acids. V was clipped by 4 bases and J by 2 bases; unmatched bases: 5. CDR1 and CDR2 (germline): MDHEN, SYDVKM. The TCR was taken from a boy in the first two years of life who had a stem cell transplant for acute myeloid leukemia, so the T cells may come from the graft donor. The V call is TRBV28, the J call TRBJ2-3, with 8 nucleotides matching TRBD1. The sequencing used PBMCs, mostly from graft donor cells, collected 360 days after TCRalphabeta/CD19-depleted stem cell transplant. CDR3 in DNA: TGTGCCAGCAGTTCCTCAGGGGGCAACACAGATACGCAGTATTTT. Its protein product is CASSSSGGNTDTQYF.